This T cell receptor (beta chain) comes out of a study of blood T cell repertoires in COVID-19. The repertoire was sequenced with immunoSEQ multiplex PCR; TCRdb's copy has only in-frame clones and lacks some. The data show about 81,000 clones, with roughly 91% seen just once and approximately 1.2% held by the top ten. CDR3 length equals 14 residues. Per germline, CDR1 SGHRS and CDR2 YFSETQ. V lost 0 bases, J lost 3 bases, and 9 bases lay in between. The rearrangement links TRBV5-1 to TRBJ1-2; D is possibly TRBD1 (5 bases). The receptor's source is a woman aged 45-65 years with acute COVID-19. The material sequenced was PBMCs or T cells enriched from blood (not recorded which). Here the CDR3 reads CASSLATQDYGYTF. The CDR3 nucleotides read TGCGCCAGCAGCTTGGCTACACAGGACTATGGCTACACCTTC.